Given below is one T cell receptor (beta chain) in context. Antigen: not known. This sample was included in a study of lymphopenia after photon versus proton radiotherapy. CDR1 is WSHSY, CDR2 SAAADI, per germline. V lost 3 bases, J lost 2 bases, and 24 bases stayed unmatched. This CDR3 has 22 residues. Profiling relied on immunoSEQ multiplex PCR, and the TCRdb table lists in-frame clones only, not all of them. The data show 75,000 or so clones, more than 70% seen once. Study-wide results and caveats: After lymphocyte nadir, photon-treated repertoires showed oligoclonal expansion, especially CD8+ Temra. Better survival with proton therapy was suggested as possible, not demonstrated. Photon-treated patients lost naive T cells and TCR diversity; proton-treated stayed stable.

The material sequenced was peripheral blood, taken from a patient treated with proton-based radiotherapy. J is TRBJ2-1 and V is TRBV10-2, with 8 bases identical to TRBD2. The source of this sequence is a man aged 55 to 70 with pancreatic cancer. Here the CDR3 DNA reads TGCGCCAGCAGTGATTTCTTCCCGGGGACTAGGGACACGGGGGAAACCTACAATGAGCAGTTCTTC. This sequence encodes CASSDFFPGTRDTGETYNEQFF.